This TCR beta chain is from a study of shared clonotypes between healthy human individuals. Those who donated, Caucasian adults without exception, all lived in Nashville, Tennessee. Generated by immunoSEQ multiplex PCR, the TCRdb table keeps only in-frame clones and is missing some. Among over 950,000 clones listed, about 72% were seen once. The source of this sequence is a young man in good health. Some clones in this sample may be carry-over from other donors' samples. Sequencing was performed on memory CD4+ T cells from PBMCs. The subset: CD45RA-negative fraction.

The CDR3 reads CASSPQNENTEAFF. In nucleotides, the CDR3 is TGTGCCAGCAGTCCCCAGAACGAGAACACTGAAGCTTTCTTT. The chain recombines TRBV2 with TRBJ1-1; D is ambiguous. V lost 5 bases and J lost 1, with 11 bases in between. Germline loops: CDR1 SNHLY, CDR2 FYNNEI. The CDR3 is 14 residues long.